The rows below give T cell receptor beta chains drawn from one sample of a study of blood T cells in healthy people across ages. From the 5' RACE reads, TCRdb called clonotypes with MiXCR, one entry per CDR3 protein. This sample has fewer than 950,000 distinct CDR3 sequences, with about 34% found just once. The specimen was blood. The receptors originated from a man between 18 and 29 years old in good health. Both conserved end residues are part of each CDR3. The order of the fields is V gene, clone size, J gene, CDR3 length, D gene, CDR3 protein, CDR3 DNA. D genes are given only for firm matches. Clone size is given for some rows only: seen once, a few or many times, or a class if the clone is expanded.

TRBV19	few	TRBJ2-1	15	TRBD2	CASSSAGGPSNEQFF	TGTGCCAGTAGTTCAGCGGGGGGGCCTTCCAATGAGCAGTTCTTC
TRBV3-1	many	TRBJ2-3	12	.	CASSQDGNTQYF	TGTGCCAGCAGCCAAGATGGAAATACGCAGTATTTT
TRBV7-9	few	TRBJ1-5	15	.	CASSLNGGEGQPQHF	TGTGCCAGCAGCTTAAATGGAGGGGAGGGTCAGCCCCAGCATTTT
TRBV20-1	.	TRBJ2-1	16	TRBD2	CSARDRGGGGGHEQFF	TGCAGTGCTAGAGATCGAGGTGGCGGGGGGGGTCACGAGCAGTTCTTC
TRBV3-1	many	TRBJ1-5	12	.	CASSHLNQPQHF	TGTGCCAGCAGCCACTTAAATCAGCCCCAGCATTTT
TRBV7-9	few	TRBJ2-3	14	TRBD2	CASSLDGLADTQYF	TGTGCCAGCAGCTTAGATGGACTAGCAGATACGCAGTATTTT
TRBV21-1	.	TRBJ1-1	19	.	CASSSPSRDRGPMNTEAFF	TGTGCCAGCAGCTCTCCCTCGCGGGACAGAGGCCCCATGAACACTGAAGCTTTCTTT
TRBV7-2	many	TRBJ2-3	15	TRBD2	CASSRASGGADTQYF	TGTGCCAGCAGCCGAGCTAGCGGAGGGGCAGATACGCAGTATTTT
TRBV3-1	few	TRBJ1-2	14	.	CASSLLGANYGYTF	TGTGCCAGCAGCCTCCTTGGTGCTAACTATGGCTACACCTTC
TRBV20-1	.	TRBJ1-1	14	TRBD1	CSATHEGANTEAFF	TGCAGTGCTACCCACGAGGGGGCGAACACTGAAGCTTTCTTT
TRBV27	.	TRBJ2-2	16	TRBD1	CASSIRTGVDTGELFF	TGTGCCAGCAGCATAAGGACAGGGGTGGACACCGGAGAGCTGTTTTTT
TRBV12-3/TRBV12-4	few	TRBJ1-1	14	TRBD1	CASSEYRGHTEAFF	TGTGCCAGCAGTGAGTACAGGGGACACACTGAAGCTTTCTTT
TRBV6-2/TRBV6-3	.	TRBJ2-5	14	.	CASLRGGAPETQYF	TGTGCCAGCCTACGTGGGGGGGCTCCGGAGACCCAGTACTTC
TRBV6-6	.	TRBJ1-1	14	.	CASSSPREDTEAFF	TGTGCCAGCAGCTCCCCCCGGGAGGACACTGAAGCTTTCTTT
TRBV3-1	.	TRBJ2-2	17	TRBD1	CASSQHSRDRGSGELFF	TGTGCCAGCAGCCAACACTCCCGGGACAGGGGTTCCGGGGAGCTGTTTTTT
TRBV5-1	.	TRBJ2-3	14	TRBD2	CASSPDLAGDTQYF	TGCGCCAGCAGCCCGGATCTAGCGGGGGATACGCAGTATTTT
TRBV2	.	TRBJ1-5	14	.	CASSDAVSNQPQHF	TGTGCCAGCAGTGACGCGGTTAGCAATCAGCCCCAGCATTTT
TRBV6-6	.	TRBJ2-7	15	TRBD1	CASSYDGTGPYEQYF	TGTGCCAGCAGTTACGATGGGACAGGGCCCTACGAGCAGTACTTC
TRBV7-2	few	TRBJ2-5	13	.	CASSLDEGATQYF	TGTGCCAGCAGCTTAGACGAGGGAGCGACCCAGTACTTC
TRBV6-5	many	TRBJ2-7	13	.	CASSRTSSYEQYF	TGTGCCAGCAGCCGGACTTCCTCCTACGAGCAGTACTTC
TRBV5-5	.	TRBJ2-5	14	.	CASSRGVGQETQYF	TGTGCCAGCAGCCGCGGGGTTGGGCAAGAGACCCAGTACTTC
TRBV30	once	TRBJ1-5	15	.	CAWSGKQGSNQPQHF	TGTGCCTGGAGTGGGAAACAGGGAAGCAATCAGCCCCAGCATTTT
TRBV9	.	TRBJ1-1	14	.	CASSSTTTNTEAFF	TGTGCCAGCAGCTCCACCACCACTAACACTGAAGCTTTCTTT
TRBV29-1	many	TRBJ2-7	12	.	CSVEKGDYEQYF	TGCAGCGTTGAGAAGGGGGACTACGAGCAGTACTTC
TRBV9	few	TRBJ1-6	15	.	CASSQGRETNSPLHF	TGTGCCAGCAGCCAAGGGCGGGAGACTAATTCACCCCTCCACTTT
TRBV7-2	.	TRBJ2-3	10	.	CASSIDTQYF	TGTGCCAGCAGCATTGATACGCAGTATTTT
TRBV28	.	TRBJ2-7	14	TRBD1	CASKNRDRVYEQYF	TGTGCCTCCAAAAACCGGGACAGGGTTTACGAGCAGTACTTC
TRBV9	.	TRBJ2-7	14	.	CASSSRRLPNEQYF	TGTGCCAGCAGCTCACGCAGGCTCCCCAATGAGCAGTACTTC
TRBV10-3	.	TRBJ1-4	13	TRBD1	CAISGTGSEELFF	TGTGCCATCAGCGGGACAGGGAGCGAAGAACTGTTTTTT
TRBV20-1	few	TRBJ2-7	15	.	CSARPTARSYNEQYF	TGCAGTGCTAGGCCGACAGCCCGCTCCTACAATGAGCAGTACTTC
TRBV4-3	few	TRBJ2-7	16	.	CASSQGSWGSYYEQYF	TGCGCCAGCAGCCAAGGCTCCTGGGGAAGCTACTACGAGCAGTACTTC
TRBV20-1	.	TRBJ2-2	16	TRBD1	CSARDPGQGSTGELFF	TGCAGTGCTAGAGACCCGGGACAGGGGAGCACCGGGGAGCTGTTTTTT
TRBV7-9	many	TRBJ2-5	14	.	CASSLLQGQETQYF	TGTGCCAGCAGTTTACTACAGGGACAAGAGACCCAGTACTTC
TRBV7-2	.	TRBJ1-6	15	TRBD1	CASSWGTADNSPLHF	TGTGCCAGCAGTTGGGGGACAGCGGATAATTCACCCCTCCACTTT
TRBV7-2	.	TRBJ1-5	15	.	CASSPWVENNQPQHF	TGTGCCAGCAGCCCCTGGGTGGAGAACAATCAGCCCCAGCATTTT
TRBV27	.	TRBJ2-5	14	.	CASSSTSFQETQYF	TGTGCCAGCAGTTCAACATCCTTCCAAGAGACCCAGTACTTC
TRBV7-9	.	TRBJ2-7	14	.	CASSFFGRAGEQYF	TGTGCCAGCAGCTTCTTCGGCAGGGCTGGTGAGCAGTACTTC
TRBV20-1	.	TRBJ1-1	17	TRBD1	CSARETAEQGANTEAFF	TGCAGTGCTAGAGAGACCGCTGAACAGGGGGCGAACACTGAAGCTTTCTTT
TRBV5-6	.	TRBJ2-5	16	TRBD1	CASSSPPGQAVETQYF	TGTGCCAGCAGCAGCCCACCGGGACAGGCGGTGGAGACCCAGTACTTC
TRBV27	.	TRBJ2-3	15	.	CASSLQARDADTQYF	TGTGCCAGCAGTTTACAAGCCAGAGACGCAGATACGCAGTATTTT
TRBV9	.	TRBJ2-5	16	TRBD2	CASSVGPSGVQETQYF	TGTGCCAGCAGCGTAGGGCCCAGCGGGGTACAAGAGACCCAGTACTTC
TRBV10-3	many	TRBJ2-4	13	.	CAISEEAPNIQYF	TGTGCCATCAGTGAAGAGGCTCCGAACATTCAGTACTTC
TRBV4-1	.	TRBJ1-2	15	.	CASSQSGETNYGYTF	TGCGCCAGCAGCCAAAGTGGGGAGACTAACTATGGCTACACCTTC
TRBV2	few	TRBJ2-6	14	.	CASSSLSGANVLTF	TGTGCCAGTAGTTCCTTGTCTGGGGCCAACGTCCTGACTTTC
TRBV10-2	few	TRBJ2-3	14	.	CASSDPRGTDTQYF	TGCGCCAGCAGTGACCCCAGGGGCACAGATACGCAGTATTTT
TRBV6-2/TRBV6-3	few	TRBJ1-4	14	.	CASSYAGLDEKLFF	TGTGCCAGCAGTTACGCAGGGCTTGATGAAAAACTGTTTTTT
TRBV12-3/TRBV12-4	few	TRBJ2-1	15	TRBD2	CASSGSSGGGDEQFF	TGTGCCAGCAGTGGCTCTAGCGGGGGTGGAGATGAGCAGTTCTTC
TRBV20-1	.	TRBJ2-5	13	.	CSGRGLGEETQYF	TGCAGTGGGCGTGGCCTTGGTGAGGAGACCCAGTACTTC